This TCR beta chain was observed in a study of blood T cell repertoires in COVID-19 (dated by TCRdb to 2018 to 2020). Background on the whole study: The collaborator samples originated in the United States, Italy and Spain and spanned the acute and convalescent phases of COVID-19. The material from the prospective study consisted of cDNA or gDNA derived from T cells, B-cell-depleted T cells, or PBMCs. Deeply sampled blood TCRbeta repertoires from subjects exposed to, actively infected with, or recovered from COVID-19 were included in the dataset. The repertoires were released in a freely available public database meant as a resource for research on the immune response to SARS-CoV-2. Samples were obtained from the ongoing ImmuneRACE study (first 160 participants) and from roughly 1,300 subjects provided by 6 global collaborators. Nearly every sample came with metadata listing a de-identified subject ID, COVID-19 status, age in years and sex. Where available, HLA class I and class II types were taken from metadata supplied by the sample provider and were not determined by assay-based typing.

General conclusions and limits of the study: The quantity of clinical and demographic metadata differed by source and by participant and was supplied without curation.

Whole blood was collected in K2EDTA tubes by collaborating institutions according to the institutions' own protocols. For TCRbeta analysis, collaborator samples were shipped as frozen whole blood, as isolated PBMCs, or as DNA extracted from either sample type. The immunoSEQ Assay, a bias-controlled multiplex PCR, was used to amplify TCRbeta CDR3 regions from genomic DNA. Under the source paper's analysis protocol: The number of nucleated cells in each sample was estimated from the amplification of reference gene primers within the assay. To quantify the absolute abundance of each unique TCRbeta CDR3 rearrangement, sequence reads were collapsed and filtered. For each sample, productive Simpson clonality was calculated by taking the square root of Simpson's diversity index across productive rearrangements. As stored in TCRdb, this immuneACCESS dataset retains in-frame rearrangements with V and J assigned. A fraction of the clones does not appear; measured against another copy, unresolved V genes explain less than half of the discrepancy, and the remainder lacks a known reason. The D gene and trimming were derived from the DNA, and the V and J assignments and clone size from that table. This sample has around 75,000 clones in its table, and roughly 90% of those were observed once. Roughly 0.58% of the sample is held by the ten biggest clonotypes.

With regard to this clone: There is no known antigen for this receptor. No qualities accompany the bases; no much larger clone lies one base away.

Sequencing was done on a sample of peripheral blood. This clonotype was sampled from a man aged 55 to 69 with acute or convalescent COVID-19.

The CDR3 sequence is CASSDVADTQYF. The nucleotide sequence is given as TGTGCCAGCAGCGATGTCGCAGATACGCAGTATTTT. The rearranged chain carries TRBV9 and TRBJ2-3, with the D segment identity uncertain. CDR1 and CDR2 (SGDLS, YYNGEE) derive from the germline V gene. The CDR3 has 12 amino acids, counting the end cysteine and phenylalanine. Just the 36-base CDR3 DNA is kept, in frame starting at base 1. V and J are truncated by 3 bases and 4 bases respectively, leaving an intervening sequence of 6 bases.